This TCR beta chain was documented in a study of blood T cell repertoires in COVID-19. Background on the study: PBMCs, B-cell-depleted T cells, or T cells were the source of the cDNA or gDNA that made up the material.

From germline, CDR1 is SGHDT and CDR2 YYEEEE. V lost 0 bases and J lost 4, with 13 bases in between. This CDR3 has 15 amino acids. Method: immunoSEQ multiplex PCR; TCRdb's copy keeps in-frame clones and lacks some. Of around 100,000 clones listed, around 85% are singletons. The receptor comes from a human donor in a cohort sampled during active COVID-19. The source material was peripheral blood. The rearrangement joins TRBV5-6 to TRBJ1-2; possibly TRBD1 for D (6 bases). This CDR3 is CASSLAGDGSYGYTF. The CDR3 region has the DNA TGTGCCAGCAGCTTGGCAGGGGATGGATCCTATGGCTACACCTTC.